This T cell receptor beta chain is from a study of T cell responses to AZD1222 COVID-19 vaccine. Points from the study as a whole: Only after the peak T cell response were repertoires sampled. Only a handful of AZD1222 recipients, roughly 6 in all, had baseline seropositivity. Clonal diversity may have been underestimated, and the donors were mostly white British, with more females than males. Spike-specific TCR breadth and depth were elevated following two AZD1222 doses.

Profiled with immunoSEQ multiplex PCR; TCRdb holds only in-frame clones, not every one. Here the sample spans around 140,000 clones, about 92% being singletons. The CDR3 has 15 amino acids. The V end was cut by 3 bases, the J end by 5 bases, with 16 bases between. Germline V gives CDR1 MDHEN, CDR2 SYDVKM. About this clone: Its antigen remains unknown.

This sequence joins TRBV28 and TRBJ1-2; D not resolved. The TCR was taken from an adult who had recovered from COVID-19. The sequenced sample was peripheral blood, obtained after recovery from COVID-19. Here the CDR3 reads CASSLPSDPLYGYTF. The CDR3 coding sequence is TGTGCCAGCAGTTTGCCCTCAGACCCCTTATATGGCTACACCTTC.